Below, 21 T cell receptor beta chains from the same sample are listed, as sequenced in a study of blood T cell repertoires in COVID-19. Clones were sequenced by immunoSEQ multiplex PCR, and TCRdb holds only the in-frame ones, with some missing. Among around 420,000 clones listed, roughly 88% were seen once. Sequencing input: PBMCs or T cells enriched from blood (not recorded which). The receptors here all came from a woman in her forties with acute COVID-19.

The chain combines TRBV5-1 with TRBJ1-2; 10 bases map to TRBD1. The CDR3 is made up of 14 amino acids. J was trimmed by 6 bases and V by 0 bases; bases with no gene match: 2. Germline loops: CDR1 SGHRS, CDR2 YFSETQ. The CDR3 DNA sequence: TGCGCCAGCAGCTTGGGACAGGGGGCTAATGGCTACACCTTC. The encoded protein is CASSLGQGANGYTF.

The chain has TRBV27 and TRBJ1-6, with 10 bases matching TRBD1. V dropped 4 bases and J dropped 7; count of bases not matched to a gene: 1. Germline CDR1 reads MNHEY; CDR2 reads SMNVEV (reference sequence). The CDR3 contains 14 residues. CDR3 in amino acids: CASSSGQGNSPLHF. CDR3 DNA sequence: TGTGCCAGCAGTTCGGGACAGGGGAATTCACCCCTCCACTTT.

The chain's CDR3 is CASSLVTGQIPYEQYF. In nucleotides, the CDR3 is TGTGCCAGCAGCTTAGTGACGGGTCAGATTCCCTACGAGCAGTACTTC. The chain employs TRBV11-2 and TRBJ2-7; D call uncertain. Germline V gene data show CDR1 as SGHAT and CDR2 as FQNNGV. The CDR3 is 16 amino acids. V was pared by 1 base and J by 2 bases, with 15 bases between.

This clone was counted only a few times. The chain joins TRBV5-4 to TRBJ1-4; tentatively, D is TRBD1 (5 bases). The ends were cut back, 1 base at V and 4 bases at J, with 17 bases in the middle. This CDR3 has 17 residues. The germline gives CDR1 SGHNT, CDR2 YYREEE (reference sequence). The CDR3 region is CASSLSAGRRNNEKLFF. DNA for the CDR3: TGTGCCAGCAGCTTGAGCGCAGGGAGGAGGAATAATGAAAAACTGTTTTTT.

The chain carries TRBV4-1 and TRBJ2-2; D call uncertain. Germline V CDR1 and CDR2: MGHRA, YSYEKL. This CDR3 comprises 14 residues. The V end was cut by 4 bases, the J end by 2 bases, with 8 bases between. CDR3 protein: CASSPLKNTGELFF. DNA of the CDR3: TGCGCCAGCAGCCCCTTAAAAAACACCGGGGAGCTGTTTTTT.

The rearrangement links TRBV10-1 to TRBJ1-5; no clear D. Germline-derived CDR1 and CDR2 are WNHNN and SYGVQD (reference sequence). The length of the CDR3 is 13 residues. The V and J ends lost 4 bases and 2 bases respectively, with 6 bases between them. The CDR3 DNA follows: TGCGCCAGCAGTGGAGGCGGCAATCAGCCCCAGCATTTT. Protein sequence: CASSGGGNQPQHF.

The chain carries TRBV6-5 and TRBJ2-5, with D possibly being TRBD2 (5 bases). With 7 bases removed from V and 2 bases from J, the gap between germline ends came to 11 bases. Germline CDR1 MNHEY, CDR2 SVGAGI. The CDR3 length is 13 residues. CDR3 nucleotides: TGTGCCAGCACCGAGGGTGGGCAAGAGACCCAGTACTTC. This translates into CASTEGGQETQYF.

This sequence joins TRBV5-6 and TRBJ2-2; 7 bases agree with TRBD1. Germline trimming cut 2 bases from V and 3 bases from J; bases unmatched to any gene: 7. CDR1 and CDR2 (germline): SGHDT, YYEEEE. The CDR3 spans 16 residues. The CDR3 is CASSFARDRYTGELFF. The CDR3 DNA sequence: TGTGCCAGCAGCTTCGCCCGGGACAGATACACCGGGGAGCTGTTTTTT.

V is TRBV10-3 and J is TRBJ2-1, with 8 bases lining up with TRBD1. CDR3 length: 14 residues. Per the germline V gene, CDR1 is ENHRY and CDR2 is SYGVKD. The J segment lost 7 bases and the V segment lost 6 bases, leaving 8 bases of the junction unmatched. CDR3 sequence reads: CAIRAGGGGNEQFF. For the CDR3, the DNA is TGTGCCATCAGAGCAGGGGGCGGTGGGAATGAGCAGTTCTTC.

The CDR3 nucleotides read TGTGCCAGCATCCGGGGGTACACTGAAGCTTTCTTT. It codes for CASIRGYTEAFF. The V gene is TRBV12-3 or TRBV12-4, the J gene TRBJ1-1; TRBD1 might be the D (5 bases). The length of the CDR3 is 12 residues. V was shortened by 7 bases and J by 3 bases, with 9 bases between the two germline ends.

The J gene is TRBJ2-1, the V gene TRBV3-1 (or the pseudogene TRBV3-2); 13 bases are a match to TRBD2. With V trimmed by 0 bases and J by 7 bases, 3 bases remained unmatched. The CDR3 totals 16 residues. CDR1 and CDR2 from the germline V gene are LGHDT and YNNKEL (reference sequence). This CDR3 is CASSQDRTSGGNEQFF. In DNA, the CDR3 is TGTGCCAGCAGCCAAGATAGGACTAGCGGGGGAAATGAGCAGTTCTTC.

This sequence joins TRBV6-6 and TRBJ1-4; D is unresolved. CDR1 and CDR2 from the germline V gene are MNHNY and SVGAGI (reference sequence). There are 14 residues in the CDR3. Trimming cost V 2 bases and J 5 bases, with 9 bases left between them. CDR3 amino acids: CASSYPGVNEKLFF. For the CDR3, the DNA is TGTGCCAGCAGTTACCCGGGAGTAAATGAAAAACTGTTTTTT.

The V and J genes are TRBV7-9 and TRBJ2-7, with D possibly TRBD2 on 5 matching bases. Deletions cut 1 base from V and 6 bases from J, with 19 bases between. Germline-derived CDR1 and CDR2 are SEHNR and FQNEAQ (reference sequence). The CDR3 has 16 residues. CDR3 in DNA: TGTGCCAGCAGCTTAGGAGGGATAGGGTCCTTGGGCGAGCAGTACTTC. This encodes CASSLGGIGSLGEQYF.

The rearrangement links TRBV27 to TRBJ2-7, with 13 positions matching TRBD2. The length of the CDR3 is 14 residues. The trim removed 5 bases at V and 9 bases at J, leaving 7 bases unmatched. The germline gives CDR1 MNHEY, CDR2 SMNVEV (reference sequence). CDR3 sequence reads: CASSTPGLAGLQYF. As DNA, the CDR3 is TGTGCCAGCAGTACCCCGGGACTAGCGGGGTTGCAGTACTTC.

The chain joins TRBV4-1 to TRBJ1-1; no reliable D call. Germline V lookup: CDR1 MGHRA, CDR2 YSYEKL. V was shortened by 0 bases and J by 6 bases, with 17 bases between the two germline ends. The CDR3 spans 16 residues. In DNA, the CDR3 is TGCGCCAGCAGCCAAGAGCCCTCCTCGGGGAGTGCTGAAGCTTTCTTT. Translating it yields CASSQEPSSGSAEAFF.

A note on this clone: The identical CDR3 is also encoded by other nucleotide sequences in the sample. The gene calls are TRBV3-1 (or the pseudogene TRBV3-2) and TRBJ2-7; TRBD1 aligns across 8 bases. From germline, CDR1 is LGHDT and CDR2 YNNKEL (reference sequence). The CDR3 contains 14 residues. V was pared by 3 bases and J by 4 bases, with 5 bases of the junction left unmatched. DNA of the CDR3: TGTGCCAGCAGCCAGGGCGACAGGGGTTACGAGCAGTACTTC. Its protein is CASSQGDRGYEQYF.

This clone has a single count. CDR3 amino acids: CASSLAGGLAEKLFF. In DNA, the CDR3 is TGTGCCAGCAGCTTAGCGGGGGGGCTTGCTGAAAAACTGTTTTTT. This rearrangement joins TRBV7-2 to TRBJ1-4, with D possibly matching TRBD1 (6 bases). Germline V gene data show CDR1 as SGHTA and CDR2 as FQGNSA. V was shortened by 0 bases and J by 7 bases, with 12 bases between the two germline ends. The CDR3 consists of 15 residues. The variable domain in full, with the rest retrieved from reference TRBV7-2 and TRBJ1-4, is GAGVSQSPSNKVTEKGKDVELRCDPISGHTALYWYRQSLGQGLEFLIYFQGNSAPDKSGLPSDRFSAERTGGSVSTLTIQRTQQEDSAVYLCASSLAGGLAEKLFFGSGTQLSVL.

The V call is TRBV15, the J call TRBJ1-2, with D possibly being TRBD1 (6 bases). This CDR3 is built from 15 residues. Germline values: CDR1 LNHNV, CDR2 YYDKDF (reference sequence). The V end was cut by 0 bases, the J end by 7 bases, with 15 bases between. The CDR3 region has the DNA TGTGCCACCAGCAGAGAAGGACAGCCCAATGTTGGCTACACCTTC. Translation: CATSREGQPNVGYTF.

A note on this clone: The same CDR3 can be traced to other DNA sequences in this sample. The chain has TRBV9 and TRBJ2-5; 11 bases agree with TRBD1. Germline CDR1 is SGDLS and CDR2 is YYNGEE. V shed 2 bases and J 4 bases; nucleotides not matched to a gene: 4. This CDR3 spans 15 amino acids. CDR3 sequence reads: CASSVAGTGGETQYF. For the CDR3, the DNA is TGTGCCAGCAGCGTTGCCGGGACAGGGGGAGAGACCCAGTACTTC.

The chain links TRBV18 to TRBJ2-5, with 12 bases that match TRBD2. CDR1 KGHSH and CDR2 LQKENI come from the germline V gene. The CDR3 spans 14 residues. With 8 bases clipped from V and 5 bases from J, the junction kept 6 bases outside the gene matches. DNA for the CDR3: TGTGCCAGCCAGGGACTAGCGGGTTTGGAGACCCAGTACTTC. This gives the protein CASQGLAGLETQYF. Supplemented by reference TRBV18 and TRBJ2-5, the full variable domain reads NAGVMQNPRHLVRRRGQEARLRCSPMKGHSHVYWYRQLPEEGLKFMVYLQKENIIDESGMPKERFSAEFPKEGPSILRIQQVVRGDSAAYFCASQGLAGLETQYFGPGTRLLVL.

V usage is TRBV2 and J usage is TRBJ1-4; D not certain. The V and J ends lost 8 bases and 4 bases respectively, with 14 bases between them. CDR1 is SNHLY and CDR2 is FYNNEI in the germline V gene. This CDR3 spans 14 amino acids. The CDR3 nucleotides are TGTGCCAGCCAAAGCACCAATAATAATGAAAAACTGTTTTTT. It yields the protein CASQSTNNNEKLFF.